The TCR beta chain described here comes from a study of blood T cells in healthy people across ages. Sample-barcoded 5' priming and a J-beta primer mix drove a second PCR of about 6 to 12 cycles. MiXCR, applied by TCRdb to the 5' RACE reads, yields one record per CDR3 protein. The table has around 1,000,000 distinct CDR3 sequences, under 30% seen once. Drawn from each donor were ten milliliters of peripheral blood. Samples had at least 7 million PBMCs isolated from them. Only a few counts were recorded for this clonotype. Because it lacks the conserved phenylalanine or tryptophan at the end, this CDR3 is likely a read error. Between the trimmed V and J ends, which lost 3 bases and 4 bases, there was a span of 15 bases. The CDR3 covers 15 residues. These same data were also listed under a study on T cells of mothers and their children. That work adds: Addition of sample barcodes and 2-4 random nucleotides occurred through the M1S primer of the second PCR.

The receptor comes from a girl aged 2 to 10 in good health. V is TRBV12-3 or TRBV12-4 and J is TRBJ1-1; the D gene is possibly TRBD1 (6 bases). The specimen sequenced was blood. This CDR3 is CASSFYGGGITEAFL. CDR3 bases: TGTGCCAGCAGTTTTTACGGGGGCGGGATCACTGAAGCTTTCCTT.